The next 20 T cell receptor beta chains were all read from a single sample in a study of T cell responses to AZD1222 COVID-19 vaccine. The method was immunoSEQ multiplex PCR; TCRdb's version includes in-frame clones alone and lacks a portion of them. The data contain roughly 180,000 clones, 80% to 95% of them singletons. The sample consisted of peripheral blood, taken 28 days after the second AZD1222 dose. The receptors originated from an adult who received the AZD1222 COVID-19 vaccine.

Worth noting for this clone: Other DNA sequences in the sample encode the same CDR3. The chain is built from TRBV19 and TRBJ2-1; TRBD2 matches at 10 bases. Germline lookup yields CDR1 LNHDA and CDR2 SQIVND (reference sequence). The J segment lost 2 bases and the V segment lost 6 bases, leaving 4 bases of the junction unmatched. CDR3 length: 15 residues. CDR3 residues: CASSTGTSAYNEQFF. In nucleotides, the CDR3 is TGTGCCAGTAGCACCGGGACTAGCGCCTACAATGAGCAGTTCTTC. The full variable domain, rest sourced from reference TRBV19 and TRBJ2-1, is DGGITQSPKYLFRKEGQNVTLSCEQNLNHDAMYWYRQDPGQGLRLIYYSQIVNDFQKGDIAEGYSVSREKKESFPLTVTSAQKNPTAFYLCASSTGTSAYNEQFFGPGTRLTVL.

J is TRBJ1-6 and V is TRBV28, with TRBD1 matching 8 bases. This CDR3 is built from 15 residues. The V gene's germline CDR1 is MDHEN and CDR2 SYDVKM. V shed 3 bases and J 9 bases; nucleotides not matched to a gene: 7. CDR3 sequence: CASSFLTGASSPLHF. The CDR3 region has the DNA TGTGCCAGCAGTTTTCTGACAGGGGCGAGTTCACCCCTCCACTTT.

This chain uses TRBV6-2 or TRBV6-3 with TRBJ1-5; 8 bases map to TRBD1. Unmatched junction bases numbered 7, after V lost 6 bases and J lost 6 bases. Germline values: CDR1 MNHEY, CDR2 SVGEGT. The length of the CDR3 is 14 residues. This CDR3 reads CASSHGQGSQPQHF. The DNA of the CDR3 is TGTGCCAGCAGCCATGGACAGGGTAGTCAGCCCCAGCATTTT.

This chain links TRBV5-1 with TRBJ2-4, with 8 bases fitting TRBD2. Germline V lookup: CDR1 SGHRS, CDR2 YFSETQ. The CDR3 covers 15 residues. The junction had 8 bases not matched to a gene; V was cut back by 4 bases and J by 5 bases. The CDR3, as DNA: TGCGCCAGCAGCCCCCACATCGGGGGGGAAAACATTCAGTACTTC. Residues: CASSPHIGGENIQYF.

This chain connects TRBV6-1 to TRBJ2-7; no clear D. Germline V CDR1 and CDR2: MNHNS, SASEGT. V was shortened by 3 bases and J by 6 bases, with 9 bases between the two germline ends. The CDR3 spans 12 residues. The CDR3 spells CASSDISAEQYF. The CDR3 DNA sequence: TGTGCCAGCAGTGATATCTCTGCCGAGCAGTACTTC.

The V call is TRBV12-5, the J call TRBJ1-5; a possible D gene is TRBD1 (5 bases). Trimming took off 7 bases at V and 0 bases at J, with 22 bases between the two ends. The CDR3 consists of 18 residues. Looked up from germline, CDR1 is LGHNT and CDR2 is FRNRAP. CDR3 region: CASVQGPGAGYSNQPQHF. CDR3 DNA sequence: TGTGCTAGTGTTCAGGGACCGGGAGCAGGTTATAGCAATCAGCCCCAGCATTTT.

The chain links TRBV6-5 to TRBJ2-3; D not certain. This CDR3 has 13 amino acids. Trimming pared 6 bases from V and 0 bases from J, leaving 7 bases between. Germline V gene data show CDR1 as MNHEY and CDR2 as SVGAGI. The CDR3 DNA reads TGTGCCAGCAGCCACGGGAGCACAGATACGCAGTATTTT. It is translated as CASSHGSTDTQYF.

This chain connects TRBV3-1 (or the pseudogene TRBV3-2) to TRBJ1-2; 7 nucleotides agree with TRBD1. This CDR3 is built from 14 residues. The ends lost 1 base at V and 4 bases at J; junction bases unmatched: 3. Per germline, CDR1 LGHDT and CDR2 YNNKEL (reference sequence). Written as DNA, the CDR3 is TGTGCCAGCAGCCAAGGGGGACAGTTCTATGGCTACACCTTC. Its translation is CASSQGGQFYGYTF.

This chain links TRBV30 with TRBJ2-2; D not certain. Looked up from germline, CDR1 is GTSNPN and CDR2 is SVGIG (reference sequence). The CDR3 is 14 amino acids. Trimming cost V 4 bases and J 1 base, with 10 bases left between them. Here the CDR3 reads CAWTRFLNTGELFF. In nucleotides, the CDR3 is TGTGCCTGGACACGGTTTCTGAACACCGGGGAGCTGTTTTTT.

V gene TRBV10-3 combines with J gene TRBJ1-4, with a possible D match to TRBD1 (6 bases). V was cut by 8 bases and J by 4 bases, with 14 bases left in between. Germline V gene data show CDR1 as ENHRY and CDR2 as SYGVKD. This CDR3 has 14 amino acids. CDR3 DNA sequence: TGTGCCATCTGGGGAGGACAGTATAATGAAAAACTGTTTTTT. Protein sequence: CAIWGGQYNEKLFF.

This sequence joins TRBV19 and TRBJ1-2; D is unclear. The length of the CDR3 is 12 residues. Trimming left V 6 bases short and J 8 bases short, with 13 bases between. In germline, CDR1 is LNHDA, CDR2 SQIVND (reference sequence). This CDR3 is CASRSGNDGYTF. The CDR3, as DNA: TGTGCCAGTAGATCCGGGAACGACGGCTACACCTTC.

This clone was picked up one time. V gene TRBV30 combines with J gene TRBJ1-6; 8 nucleotides agree with TRBD1. The germline gives CDR1 GTSNPN, CDR2 SVGIG (reference sequence). CDR3 length: 14 amino acids. The ends lost 3 bases at V and 6 bases at J; junction bases unmatched: 4. The CDR3 reads CAWRGQAFNSPLHF. The CDR3 DNA reads TGTGCCTGGAGGGGACAGGCCTTTAATTCACCCCTCCACTTT.

This clone was seen just once. This sequence joins TRBV28 and TRBJ1-5; 8 bases fit TRBD1. The junction had 3 bases not matched to a gene; V was cut back by 9 bases and J by 2 bases. This CDR3 has 13 amino acids. Looked up from germline, CDR1 is MDHEN and CDR2 is SYDVKM. The CDR3 region has the DNA TGTGCCAGTAAACAGGGGGGCAATCAGCCCCAGCATTTT. This encodes CASKQGGNQPQHF. Using reference TRBV28 and TRBJ1-5 for the parts outside the CDR3, the full variable domain is DVKVTQSSRYLVKRTGEKVFLECVQDMDHENMFWYRQDPGLGLRLIYFSYDVKMKEKGDIPEGYSVSREKKERFSLILESASTNQTSMYLCASKQGGNQPQHFGDGTRLSIL.

The chain is built from TRBV3-1 (or the pseudogene TRBV3-2) and TRBJ1-2, with 7 bases identical to TRBD1. V trimming: 3 bases; J trimming: 4 bases; junction bases outside the gene matches: 8. Germline assignment: CDR1 LGHDT and CDR2 YNNKEL (reference sequence). This CDR3 has 15 residues. CDR3 region: CASSHTLQGSYGYTF. The CDR3 nucleotides read TGTGCCAGCAGCCATACCTTACAGGGGAGCTATGGCTACACCTTC.

The chain combines TRBV7-2 with TRBJ1-2; D call uncertain. V lost 5 bases and J 8 bases, leaving 15 bases between the germline ends. Germline loops: CDR1 SGHTA, CDR2 FQGNSA. The CDR3 is made up of 13 amino acids. CDR3 nucleotide sequence: TGTGCCAGCAGCCTAAACAAGGTGCGGGGCTACACCTTC. Translating it yields CASSLNKVRGYTF. Full variable domain (outside the CDR3, taken from reference TRBV7-2 and TRBJ1-2): GAGVSQSPSNKVTEKGKDVELRCDPISGHTALYWYRQSLGQGLEFLIYFQGNSAPDKSGLPSDRFSAERTGGSVSTLTIQRTQQEDSAVYLCASSLNKVRGYTFGSGTRLTVV.

The chain carries TRBV28 and TRBJ1-5; unclear D gene. Trimming took off 6 bases at V and 11 bases at J, with 17 bases between the two ends. The CDR3 loop spans 13 amino acids. Germline CDR1 is MDHEN and CDR2 is SYDVKM. This chain's CDR3 is CASRPNRDLSQHF. The CDR3 DNA follows: TGTGCCAGCAGACCTAACCGGGATCTCTCCCAGCATTTT.

J is TRBJ1-1 and V is TRBV7-9, with D hard to call. The V end lost 6 bases, the J end lost 6 bases, and 8 bases lay between the germline ends. The V gene's germline CDR1 is SEHNR and CDR2 FQNEAQ (reference sequence). CDR3 length: 11 residues. CDR3 region: CASSSVSEAFF. The CDR3 nucleotides are TGTGCCAGCAGTTCCGTGTCTGAAGCTTTCTTT.

CDR3 bases: TGTGCCAGCAGTCCCACTACTAGCACAGATACGCAGTATTTT. This sequence encodes CASSPTTSTDTQYF. This rearrangement joins TRBV6-1 to TRBJ2-3; D gene unclear. Trimming took off 5 bases at V and 0 bases at J, with 9 bases between the two ends. The CDR3 has 14 amino acids. The germline V gene encodes CDR1 MNHNS and CDR2 SASEGT.

V and J are TRBV28 and TRBJ1-2; no clear D. Germline values: CDR1 MDHEN, CDR2 SYDVKM. This CDR3 has 13 residues. V was shortened by 6 bases and J by 3 bases, with 11 bases between the two germline ends. CDR3 sequence: CASSDDTYYGYTF. The CDR3 coding sequence is TGTGCCAGCAGCGATGACACCTACTATGGCTACACCTTC.

J is TRBJ2-5 and V is TRBV7-2; no firm D call. The V and J ends lost 0 bases and 1 base respectively, with 9 bases between them. This CDR3 is 15 amino acids long. Germline-derived CDR1 and CDR2 are SGHTA and FQGNSA. CDR3 DNA: TGTGCCAGCAGCTTAGCCGGGTTACCCCAAGAGACCCAGTACTTC. This codes for CASSLAGLPQETQYF. The full variable domain, with the rest looked up from reference TRBV7-2 and TRBJ2-5, is GAGVSQSPSNKVTEKGKDVELRCDPISGHTALYWYRQSLGQGLEFLIYFQGNSAPDKSGLPSDRFSAERTGGSVSTLTIQRTQQEDSAVYLCASSLAGLPQETQYFGPGTRLLVL.